This entry concerns a single T cell receptor (beta chain). These data come from a study of cytotoxic CD8 clonotypes in ibrutinib-treated CLL. This table comes from immunoSEQ multiplex PCR, and its TCRdb copy is limited to in-frame clones, with some not included. The repertoire includes 130,000 or so clones, about 85% of them detected once, and about 3.3% sits in the top ten. The CDR3 spans 13 residues. Germline CDR1 reads MNHEY; CDR2 reads SMNVEV (reference sequence). V is TRBV27 and J is TRBJ1-1, with D tentatively TRBD1 (6 bases). The sequence was obtained from a human donor with chronic lymphocytic leukemia. The sample in question was PBMCs, obtained after 24 months of ibrutinib treatment. CDR3 nucleotides: TGTGCTGAACCCTACAGGGTGCTCACTGAAGCTTTCTTT. Translating it yields CAEPYRVLTEAFF.